One sample yielded the 7 T cell receptor beta chains listed below, sequenced in a study of blood T cells in healthy people across ages (dated by TCRdb to the mid-2010s). Library creation used 5' RACE. The data were produced on an Illumina HiSeq 2500. A second PCR of roughly 7 to 12 cycles was performed with a sample-barcoded 5' primer and a J-beta primer mix. TCRdb redid the processing of the public reads, applying fastp at Q25 and MiXCR, and retained in-frame beta chains. Every CDR3 protein is listed once, alongside the most common genes and DNA of its rows. This sample lists roughly 720,000 distinct CDR3 sequences; about 48% were detected once. 41% of the sample is taken by the ten largest. The specimen was blood. These receptors originate from a man older than 75 in good health.

The chain employs TRBV12-3 or TRBV12-4 and TRBJ2-1; D may be TRBD1 (5 bases). Deletions cut 1 base from V and 6 bases from J, with 13 bases between. CDR3 length: 15 amino acids. The CDR3 reads CASSLGQGQGNEQFF. The CDR3, as DNA: TGTGCCAGCAGTTTAGGGCAGGGTCAGGGCAATGAGCAGTTCTTC.

Only a few counts were recorded for this clonotype. V gene TRBV7-2 combines with J gene TRBJ2-3, with D unresolved. V lost 4 bases and J lost 7, with 15 bases in between. This CDR3 comprises 14 residues. Germline V gives CDR1 SGHTA, CDR2 FQGNSA. The CDR3 spells CASSSRPYSNTQYF. CDR3 nucleotide sequence: TGTGCCAGCAGCTCCAGGCCCTATTCGAATACGCAGTATTTT.

The chain has TRBV4-2 and TRBJ2-5; D unclear. The J call is uncertain, as TRBJ2-7 better fits the DNA end. Germline loops: CDR1 LGHNA, CDR2 YNFKEQ. The CDR3 extends over 16 amino acids. CDR3 DNA: TGTGCCAGCAGCCAAGAGGGAATAGCAGACTCCTACGAGCAGTACTTC. Protein: CASSQEGIADSYEQYF.

Comment on this clonotype: One junction end does not reproduce the germline sequence, and a read error may be involved. The chain uses TRBV3-1 and TRBJ2-7; TRBD2 matches 14 bases. This CDR3 is 16 amino acids long. The germline V gene has CDR1 LGHDT and CDR2 YNNKEL (reference sequence). Here the CDR3 reads CASSPRGTSGRNEQYF. The CDR3 DNA is TGTGCCAGCAGCCCCAGGGGGACTAGCGGGAGAAATGAGCAATACTTC.

The chain carries TRBV5-1 and TRBJ1-1; 7 bases agree with TRBD1. Germline V gene data show CDR1 as SGHRS and CDR2 as YFSETQ. CDR3 length equals 14 residues. V was clipped by 4 bases and J by 3 bases; unmatched bases: 6. In DNA, the CDR3 is TGCGCCAGCAGCGAGCAGGGGGGTCACACTGAAGCTTTCTTT. Protein sequence: CASSEQGGHTEAFF.

This clonotype occurred once. V is TRBV9 and J is TRBJ2-1; 8 bases are a match to TRBD2. Germline CDR1 SGDLS, CDR2 YYNGEE. This CDR3 has 15 residues. The trim removed 0 bases at V and 6 bases at J, leaving 5 bases unmatched. CDR3 nucleotide sequence: TGTGCCAGCAGCGTAGATAGCGGGACCTGCAATGAGCAGTTCTTC. Protein product: CASSVDSGTCNEQFF.

This chain links TRBV11-2 with TRBJ2-7; D is possibly TRBD2 (6 bases). V lost 5 bases, J lost 2 bases, and 13 bases lay in between. The CDR3 sequence is 14 residues long. Germline-derived CDR1 and CDR2 are SGHAT and FQNNGV. The CDR3 sequence is CASSPGGIAYEQYF. The CDR3 bases are TGTGCCAGCAGCCCCGGAGGGATCGCCTACGAGCAGTACTTC.